This TCR beta chain is from a study of blood T cell repertoires in COVID-19. Study-wide context: In each case, the material was cDNA or gDNA derived from T cells, B-cell-depleted T cells, or PBMCs.

In the original processing: Estimation of nucleated cell counts relied on the amplification of reference gene primers. Libraries were prepared by immunoSEQ multiplex PCR; TCRdb keeps only in-frame clonotypes and omits some of them. That table gives V, J and clone size, and the DNA gave D and trimming. Of about 170,000 clones listed, roughly 87% are singletons. This TCR was sampled from a human donor with acute COVID-19. The donor label of this sample is uncertain. Sample: PBMCs or T cells enriched from blood (not recorded which).

The CDR3 DNA reads as TGCGCCAGCAGCGAGGGCCGTTCCCGCACAGATACGCAGTATTTT. Residues: CASSEGRSRTDTQYF. The V call is TRBV5-1, the J call TRBJ2-3; TRBD2 might be the D (5 bases). The CDR3 runs 15 residues. CDR1 is SGHRS and CDR2 is YFSETQ in the germline V gene. V dropped 4 bases and J dropped 1 base, with 13 bases sitting between them.